This TCR beta chain was profiled in a study of CD8 T cells in Susac syndrome. RNA amounts of roughly 0.45 to 1 ug underwent reverse transcription with random hexamers. Amplification of TCR beta CDR3 spanned 54 Vbeta and 13 Jbeta via immunoSEQ multiplex PCR. TCRdb reprocessed the immunoSEQ multiplex PCR reads with MiXCR, giving one entry per CDR3 protein. The top ten hold around 0.4% of the sample, which has about 73,000 distinct CDR3 sequences, approximately 94% seen once. The multiple sclerosis controls, all treatment-naive patients, had relapsing-remitting disease that was stable or active. V was cut by 0 bases and J by 6 bases, with 11 bases left in between. CDR3 length equals 14 residues. Germline V gene data show CDR1 as LGHNA and CDR2 as YSLEER.

The sample taken for sequencing was CD8+ T cells from PBMCs. This TCR derives from a human donor with multiple sclerosis. The V gene is TRBV4-3, the J gene TRBJ1-1; the D gene is possibly TRBD1 (5 bases). The CDR3 loop reads CASSQEVGGAEAFF. The CDR3 bases are TGCGCCAGCAGCCAAGAAGTGGGGGGGGCTGAAGCTTTCTTT.